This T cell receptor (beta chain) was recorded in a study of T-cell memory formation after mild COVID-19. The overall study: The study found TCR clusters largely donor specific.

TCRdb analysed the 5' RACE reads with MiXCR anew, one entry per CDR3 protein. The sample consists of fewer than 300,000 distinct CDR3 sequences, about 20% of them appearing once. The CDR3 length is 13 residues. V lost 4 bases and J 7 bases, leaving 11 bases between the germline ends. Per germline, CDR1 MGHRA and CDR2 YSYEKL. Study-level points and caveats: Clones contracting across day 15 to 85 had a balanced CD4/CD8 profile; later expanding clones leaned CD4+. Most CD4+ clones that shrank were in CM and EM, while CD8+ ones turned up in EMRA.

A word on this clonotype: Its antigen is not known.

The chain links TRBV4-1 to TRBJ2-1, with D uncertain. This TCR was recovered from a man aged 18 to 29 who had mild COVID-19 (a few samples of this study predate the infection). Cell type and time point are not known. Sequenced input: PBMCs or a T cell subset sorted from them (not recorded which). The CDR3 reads CASSLSRMNEQFF. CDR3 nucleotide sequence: TGCGCCAGCAGCCTTTCCCGTATGAATGAGCAGTTCTTC.